These 14 T cell receptor beta chains were all obtained from the same sample, sequenced in a study of beta chain features in type 1 diabetes. Sequenced material consisted of expressed TCRB transcripts (all of the isolated RNA was reverse transcribed). Clones were read by immunoSEQ multiplex PCR, and TCRdb kept only the in-frame ones, dropping some. The sample has 620,000 or so clones; 15% to 19% are singletons. Sequencing input: naive CD4+ T cells from blood. These receptors came from a man younger than 30 in good health.

This clone has only a few counts. The chain carries TRBV28 and TRBJ2-3, with 10 bases lining up with TRBD1. The V gene's germline CDR1 is MDHEN and CDR2 SYDVKM. V trimming: 6 bases; J trimming: 2 bases; junction bases outside the gene matches: 5. The CDR3 covers 15 residues. This chain's CDR3 is CASRSGTGATDTQYF. Here the CDR3 DNA reads TGTGCCAGCAGGTCCGGGACAGGGGCCACAGATACGCAGTATTTT.

This clone was counted a few times. The chain recombines TRBV7-2 with TRBJ1-2; D is unclear. V lost 5 bases, J lost 2 bases, and 9 bases lay in between. Germline V CDR1 and CDR2: SGHTA, FQGNSA. This CDR3 region has 13 residues. The CDR3 here is CASSGDGNYGYTF. CDR3 bases: TGTGCCAGCAGCGGCGACGGAAACTATGGCTACACCTTC.

The genes are TRBV6-6 and TRBJ2-3; 10 bases align to TRBD1. Germline V CDR1 and CDR2: MNHNY, SVGAGI (reference sequence). Losses at the gene ends were 2 bases for V and 4 bases for J; bases not matched to a gene: 3. CDR3 size: 15 residues. The DNA for the CDR3 is TGTGCCAGCAGTTACCCAGGACAGGGGGCAGATACGCAGTATTTT. Translating it yields CASSYPGQGADTQYF.

The chain employs TRBV18 and TRBJ1-3; 7 bases are shared with TRBD1. The V gene's germline CDR1 is KGHSH and CDR2 LQKENI. This CDR3 is built from 14 residues. Germline trimming cut 3 bases from V and 4 bases from J; bases unmatched to any gene: 3. In DNA form, the CDR3 reads TGTGCCAGCTCACCGCAGGGGGACGGAAACACCATATATTTT. This gives the protein CASSPQGDGNTIYF.

This clone came up once. V usage is TRBV7-2 and J usage is TRBJ2-4; possibly TRBD2 for D (5 bases). The germline V gene has CDR1 SGHTA and CDR2 FQGNSA. The CDR3 spans 17 residues. V was shortened by 6 bases and J by 0 bases, with 18 bases between the two germline ends. The CDR3 region has the DNA TGTGCCAGCAGGCCACGGGGAGTCCCTTCAGCCAAAAACATTCAGTACTTC. Translation gives CASRPRGVPSAKNIQYF.

The V gene is TRBV7-3, the J gene TRBJ2-2, with TRBD1 matching over 10 bases. V was clipped by 3 bases and J by 6 bases; unmatched bases: 4. The length of the CDR3 is 15 residues. Germline loops: CDR1 SGHTA, CDR2 FQGTGA. For the CDR3, the DNA is TGTGCCAGCAGCTTTTTAGACAGGGGGCCCGGGGAGCTGTTTTTT. It yields the protein CASSFLDRGPGELFF.

The V gene is TRBV15, the J gene TRBJ2-5; the D gene could be TRBD1 or TRBD2 (5 bases each). V dropped 0 bases and J dropped 2 bases, with 10 bases sitting between them. In germline, CDR1 is LNHNV, CDR2 YYDKDF (reference sequence). The CDR3 is 15 amino acids. CDR3 DNA: TGTGCCACCAGCAGAGATTCAGGGACGCAAGAGACCCAGTACTTC. Amino acids: CATSRDSGTQETQYF.

This chain links TRBV9 with TRBJ1-1; D is uncertain. V lost 3 bases and J 4 bases, leaving 19 bases between the germline ends. Germline V lookup: CDR1 SGDLS, CDR2 YYNGEE. This CDR3 spans 16 amino acids. The CDR3 reads CASSALGLTSVTEAFF. The CDR3 DNA reads as TGTGCCAGCAGCGCCCTAGGCCTAACTTCGGTCACTGAAGCTTTCTTT.

The chain uses TRBV28 and TRBJ1-2, with D possibly TRBD1 on 5 matching bases. Between the trimmed V and J ends, which lost 5 bases and 1 base, there was a span of 20 bases. This CDR3 region has 17 residues. Germline loops: CDR1 MDHEN, CDR2 SYDVKM. The CDR3 DNA follows: TGTGCCAGCAGTCCGGGACGGCCCCTTGCTAATAACTATGGCTACACCTTC. This encodes CASSPGRPLANNYGYTF.

The J gene is TRBJ1-2, the V gene TRBV5-1, with TRBD1 matching 9 bases. CDR1 and CDR2 (germline): SGHRS, YFSETQ. The ends lost 4 bases at V and 7 bases at J; junction bases unmatched: 5. The CDR3 length is 13 residues. In DNA, the CDR3 is TGCGCCAGCAGCGCGGGACAGGGCGGTGGCTACACCTTC. This translates into CASSAGQGGGYTF.

This clone was picked up a small number of times. The chain uses TRBV10-3 and TRBJ1-2; a possible D gene is TRBD1 (5 bases). The CDR3 totals 13 residues. V was cut by 7 bases and J by 4 bases, with 13 bases left in between. Germline values: CDR1 ENHRY, CDR2 SYGVKD. The CDR3 sequence is CAITPTEGYGYTF. The CDR3 DNA reads as TGTGCCATCACCCCGACAGAAGGCTATGGCTACACCTTC.

CDR3: CASSLVGDTQYF. The CDR3 nucleotides are TGTGCCAGCAGCTTAGTAGGGGATACGCAGTATTTT. The chain employs TRBV11-2 and TRBJ2-3, with no clear D. Trimming took 1 base from V and 6 from J, leaving 5 bases between them. The germline V gene encodes CDR1 SGHAT and CDR2 FQNNGV. There are 12 residues in the CDR3.

This clone has more than one count but fewer than ten. The chain couples TRBV2 to TRBJ2-1, with 8 bases fitting TRBD2. The CDR3 consists of 15 residues. The J segment lost 9 bases and the V segment lost 4 bases, leaving 11 bases of the junction unmatched. Per the germline V gene, CDR1 is SNHLY and CDR2 is FYNNEI. CDR3 sequence reads: CASSVDRGGWSEQFF. Here the CDR3 DNA reads TGTGCCAGCAGTGTCGACCGGGGGGGCTGGAGTGAGCAGTTCTTC. The full variable domain, completed using reference TRBV2 and TRBJ2-1, is EPEVTQTPSHQVTQMGQEVILRCVPISNHLYFYWYRQILGQKVEFLVSFYNNEISEKSEIFDDQFSVERPDGSNFTLKIRSTKLEDSAMYFCASSVDRGGWSEQFFGPGTRLTVL.

Regarding this clone: The identical CDR3 is also encoded by other nucleotide sequences in the sample. This CDR3 is CATSRGQGGGYTF. In DNA form, the CDR3 reads TGTGCCACCAGCAGGGGACAGGGAGGTGGCTACACCTTC. The chain has TRBV15 and TRBJ1-2; 9 bases are a match to TRBD1. The junction had 3 bases not matched to a gene; V was cut back by 3 bases and J by 7 bases. This CDR3 is 13 amino acids long. Germline CDR1 is LNHNV and CDR2 is YYDKDF (reference sequence).